Listed below are T cell receptor beta chains from one sample, sequenced in a study of T-cell memory formation after mild COVID-19. TCRdb ran MiXCR on the 5' RACE reads and lists one entry per CDR3 protein. The sample lists over 300,000 distinct CDR3 sequences; roughly 19% were seen once. The sample was PBMCs or a T cell subset sorted from them (not recorded which). These receptors were collected from a man in his late teens or twenties who had mild COVID-19 (a few samples of this study predate the infection). Cell type and time point are not known. Both conserved end residues are trimmed from each CDR3.

v_gene | len | CDR3aa
TRBV6-2/TRBV6-3 | 16 | ASSYSKVHATSTDTQY
TRBV16 | 11 | ASSLKGVGEQY
TRBV10-3 | 13 | AISQGVEGHYEQY
TRBV7-6 | 13 | ASSPEAGGISPLH
TRBV9 | 14 | ASSPRLAGVHNEQF
TRBV29-1 | 10 | SVKGLGTEAF
TRBV20-1 | 10 | SFGTENQPQH
TRBV7-6 | 12 | ASSLDAGGGGYT
TRBV7-2 | 11 | ASSTPLWGGYT
TRBV9 | 12 | ASSADDRGQGYT
TRBV2 | 11 | ASSELQGHLYT
TRBV24-1 | 12 | ATSDSGQPYEQY
TRBV9 | 9 | ASSVEGEQF
TRBV14 | 9 | ASSARGTQY
TRBV28 | 17 | ASSSKGLAGGLDTDTQY
TRBV15 | 14 | ATSRDPPDTGNTIY
TRBV7-8 | 12 | ASSPGTSGDTQY
TRBV18 | 11 | ASSQGQDYGYT
TRBV15 | 12 | ATSPQGVLNEQF
TRBV7-2 | 13 | ASSFPPSLYGGYT
TRBV20-1 | 13 | SAGLAGYMNTEAF
TRBV4-3 | 14 | ASSQARGGVGYGYT
TRBV7-2 | 12 | ASSFDRFNGEQF
TRBV12-3/TRBV12-4 | 14 | ASRTAGENRNTGAF
TRBV7-6 | 15 | ASSLLPTGTLQETQY
TRBV10-3 | 9 | AISEAYEAF
TRBV6-5 | 12 | ASSFNRENTEAF
TRBV4-2 | 12 | ASSQEYSGNTIY
TRBV5-1 | 13 | ASSLKTSGTGELF
TRBV6-5 | 16 | ASSYSGTGPSGANVLT
TRBV12-3/TRBV12-4 | 14 | ASSLIWDRYQETQY
TRBV29-1 | 12 | SVEGPGGTDTQY
TRBV5-1 | 11 | ASRSGQGKTQY
TRBV6-6 | 12 | ASRVIPGNYGYT
TRBV21-1 | 12 | ASSGPRYQETQY
TRBV6-1 | 13 | ASSPTLATNEKLF
TRBV24-1 | 16 | ATSDPLRPGRATGELF
TRBV28 | 12 | ASRGGQGYNEQF
TRBV4-1 | 11 | ASSQASGQPQH
TRBV6-2/TRBV6-3 | 13 | ASSHRGTSTGELF
TRBV5-1 | 11 | ASSLEVRDGYT
TRBV5-1 | 13 | ASSLELASTGELF
TRBV5-1 | 14 | ASSLAGQESTDTQY
TRBV7-2 | 12 | ASRIRAVTDTQY
TRBV10-2 | 13 | ASSVLAPNNSPLH
TRBV2 | 12 | ASSNRRSTDTQY
TRBV4-1 | 10 | ASSHPQGPRY